One TCR beta chain is described in this entry. The data were obtained in a study of OX40 agonist ivuxolimab in advanced cancers. CDR1 and CDR2 (germline): MDHEN, SYDVKM. V gave up 3 bases and J gave up 4 bases, with 24 bases separating them. The CDR3 spans 18 residues. Profiling relied on immunoSEQ multiplex PCR, and the TCRdb table lists in-frame clones only, not all of them. The table lists about 88,000 clones, about 85% of them singletons, with about 0.22% in the top ten. The source of this sequence is an adult with an advanced solid tumor such as melanoma, head and neck, liver or kidney cancer. The chain is built from TRBV28 and TRBJ2-5, with D possibly matching TRBD2 (7 bases). The sequencing used CD4+ or CD8+ T cells sorted from blood, collected in a trial of the OX40 agonist ivuxolimab. CDR3 amino acids: CASSFYSGRAGEGETQYF. The CDR3 nucleotides are TGTGCCAGCAGTTTTTACTCGGGACGGGCAGGGGAGGGAGAGACCCAGTACTTC.